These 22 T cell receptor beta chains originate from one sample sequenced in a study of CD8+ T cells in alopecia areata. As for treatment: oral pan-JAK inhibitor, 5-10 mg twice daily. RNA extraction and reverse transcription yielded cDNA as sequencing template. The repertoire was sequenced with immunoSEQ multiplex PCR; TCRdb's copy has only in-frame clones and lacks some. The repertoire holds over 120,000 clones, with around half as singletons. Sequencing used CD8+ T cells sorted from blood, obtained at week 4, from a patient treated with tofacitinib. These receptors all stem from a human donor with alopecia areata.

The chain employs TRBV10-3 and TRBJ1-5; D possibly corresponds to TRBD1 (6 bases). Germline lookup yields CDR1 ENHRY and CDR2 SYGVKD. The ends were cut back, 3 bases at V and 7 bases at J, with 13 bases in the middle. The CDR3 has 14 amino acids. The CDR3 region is CAISESGVRQPQHF. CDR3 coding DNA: TGTGCCATCAGTGAATCAGGGGTGAGGCAGCCCCAGCATTTT.

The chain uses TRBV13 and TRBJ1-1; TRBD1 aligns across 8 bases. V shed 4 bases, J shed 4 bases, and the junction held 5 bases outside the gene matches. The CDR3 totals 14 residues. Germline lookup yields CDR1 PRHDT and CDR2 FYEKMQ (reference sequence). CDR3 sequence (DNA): TGTGCCAGCAGCTCCAGGGGGCTCGGCACTGAAGCTTTCTTT. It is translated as CASSSRGLGTEAFF.

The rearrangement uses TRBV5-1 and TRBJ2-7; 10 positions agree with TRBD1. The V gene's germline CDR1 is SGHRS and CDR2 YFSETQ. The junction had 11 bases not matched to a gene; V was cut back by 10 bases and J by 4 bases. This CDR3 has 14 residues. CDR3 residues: CASAFGTGVYEQYF. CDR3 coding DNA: TGCGCCTCCGCCTTTGGGACAGGGGTATACGAGCAGTACTTC.

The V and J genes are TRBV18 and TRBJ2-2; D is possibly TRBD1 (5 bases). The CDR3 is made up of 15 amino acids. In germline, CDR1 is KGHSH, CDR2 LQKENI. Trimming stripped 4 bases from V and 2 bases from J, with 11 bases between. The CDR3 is CASSRRQLNTGELFF. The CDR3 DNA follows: TGTGCCAGCTCACGGCGACAGCTTAACACCGGGGAGCTGTTTTTT.

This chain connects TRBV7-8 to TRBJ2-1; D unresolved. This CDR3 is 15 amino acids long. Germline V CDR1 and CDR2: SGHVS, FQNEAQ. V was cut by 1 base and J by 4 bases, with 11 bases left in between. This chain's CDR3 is CASSLGRSGYNEQFF. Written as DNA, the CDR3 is TGTGCCAGCAGCTTAGGGCGTTCGGGTTACAATGAGCAGTTCTTC.

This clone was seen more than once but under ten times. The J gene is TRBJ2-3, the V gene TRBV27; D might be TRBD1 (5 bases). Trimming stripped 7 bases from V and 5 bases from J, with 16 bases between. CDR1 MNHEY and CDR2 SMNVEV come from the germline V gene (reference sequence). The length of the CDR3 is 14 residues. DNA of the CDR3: TGTGCCAGCACCGTCTCTGGGGCCGTAGATACGCAGTATTTT. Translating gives CASTVSGAVDTQYF.

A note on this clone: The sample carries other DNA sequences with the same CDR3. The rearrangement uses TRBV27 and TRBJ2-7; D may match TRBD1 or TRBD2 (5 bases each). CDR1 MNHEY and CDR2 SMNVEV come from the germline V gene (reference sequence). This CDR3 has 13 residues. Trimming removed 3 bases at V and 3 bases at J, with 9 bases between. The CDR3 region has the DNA TGTGCCAGCAGTTTGGGACGGAACTACGAGCAGTACTTC. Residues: CASSLGRNYEQYF.

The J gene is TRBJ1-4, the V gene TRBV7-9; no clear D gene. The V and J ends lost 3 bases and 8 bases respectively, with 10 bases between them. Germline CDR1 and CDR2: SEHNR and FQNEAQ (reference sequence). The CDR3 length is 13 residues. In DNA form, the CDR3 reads TGTGCCAGCAGCTTCGCCCAAGGGGAAAAACTGTTTTTT. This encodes CASSFAQGEKLFF. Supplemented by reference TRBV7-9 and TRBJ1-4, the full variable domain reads DTGVSQNPRHKITKRGQNVTFRCDPISEHNRLYWYRQTLGQGPEFLTYFQNEAQLEKSRLLSDRFSAERPKGSFSTLEIQRTEQGDSAMYLCASSFAQGEKLFFGSGTQLSVL.

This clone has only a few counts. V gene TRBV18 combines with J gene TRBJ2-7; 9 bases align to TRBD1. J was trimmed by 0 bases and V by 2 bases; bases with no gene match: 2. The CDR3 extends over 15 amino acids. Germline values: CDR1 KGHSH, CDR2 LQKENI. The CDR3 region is CASSPLDRGSYEQYF. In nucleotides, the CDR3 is TGTGCCAGCTCACCATTGGACAGGGGCTCCTACGAGCAGTACTTC.

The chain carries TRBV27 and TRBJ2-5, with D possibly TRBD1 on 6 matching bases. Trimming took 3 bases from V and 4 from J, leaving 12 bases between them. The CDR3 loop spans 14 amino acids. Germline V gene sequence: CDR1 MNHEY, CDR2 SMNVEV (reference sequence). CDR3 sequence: CASSFQGSGETQYF. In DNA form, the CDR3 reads TGTGCCAGCAGTTTTCAGGGGAGTGGAGAGACCCAGTACTTC.

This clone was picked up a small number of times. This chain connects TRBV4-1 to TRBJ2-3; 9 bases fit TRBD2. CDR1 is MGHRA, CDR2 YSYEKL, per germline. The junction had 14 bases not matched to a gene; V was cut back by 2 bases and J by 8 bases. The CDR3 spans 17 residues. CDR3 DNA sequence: TGCGCCAGCAGCCAAATGCCGGGACTAGCCCTTTTCGGTACGCAGTATTTT. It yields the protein CASSQMPGLALFGTQYF.

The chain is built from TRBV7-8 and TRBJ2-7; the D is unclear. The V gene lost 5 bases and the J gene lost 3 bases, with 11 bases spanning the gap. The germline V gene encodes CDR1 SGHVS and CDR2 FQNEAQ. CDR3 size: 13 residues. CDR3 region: CASSPDGDYEQYF. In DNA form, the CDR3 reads TGTGCCAGCAGCCCCGACGGAGACTACGAGCAGTACTTC.

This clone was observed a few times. The CDR3 sequence is CASSPEATDTQYF. The CDR3 DNA is TGTGCCAGCAGCCCGGAGGCCACAGATACGCAGTATTTT. This chain joins TRBV11-2 and TRBJ2-3; tentatively, D is TRBD2 (5 bases). The CDR3 runs to 13 residues. Germline CDR1 reads SGHAT; CDR2 reads FQNNGV. V lost 5 bases to trimming and J lost 2 bases, with 8 bases between them.

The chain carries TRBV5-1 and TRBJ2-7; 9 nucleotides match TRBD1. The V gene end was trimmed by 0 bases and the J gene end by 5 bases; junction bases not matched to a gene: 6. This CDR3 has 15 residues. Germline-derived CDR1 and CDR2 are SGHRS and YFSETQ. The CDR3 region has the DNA TGCGCCAGCAGCTTGGAAAGGGACAGGGTCCACGAGCAGTACTTC. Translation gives CASSLERDRVHEQYF.

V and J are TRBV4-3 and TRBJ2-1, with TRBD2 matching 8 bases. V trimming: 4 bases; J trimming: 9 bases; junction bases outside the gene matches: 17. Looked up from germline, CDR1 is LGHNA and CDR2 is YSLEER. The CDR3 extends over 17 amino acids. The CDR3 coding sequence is TGCGCCAGCAGCCCGAGTGCGACGGGGGGGCGAATCATTGAGCAGTTCTTC. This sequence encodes CASSPSATGGRIIEQFF.

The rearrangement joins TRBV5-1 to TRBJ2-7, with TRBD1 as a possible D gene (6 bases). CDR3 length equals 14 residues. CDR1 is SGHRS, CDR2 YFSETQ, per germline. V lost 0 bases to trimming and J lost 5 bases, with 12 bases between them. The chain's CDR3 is CASSLARQGNEQYF. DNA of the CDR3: TGCGCCAGCAGCTTGGCCCGGCAGGGGAACGAGCAGTACTTC.

CDR3 in amino acids: CSVVVRQGYEQYF. The CDR3 nucleotides read TGCAGCGTTGTAGTTCGACAGGGCTACGAGCAGTACTTC. The V gene is TRBV29-1, the J gene TRBJ2-7, with 7 bases fitting TRBD1. The CDR3 length is 13 residues. Germline lookup yields CDR1 SQVTM and CDR2 ANQGSEA. V trimming: 4 bases; J trimming: 3 bases; junction bases outside the gene matches: 6.

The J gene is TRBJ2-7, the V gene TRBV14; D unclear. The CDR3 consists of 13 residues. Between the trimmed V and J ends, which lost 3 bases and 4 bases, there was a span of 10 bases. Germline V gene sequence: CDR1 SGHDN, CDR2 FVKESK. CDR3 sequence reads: CASSQDRPYEQYF. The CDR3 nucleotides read TGTGCCAGCAGCCAGGATCGGCCTTACGAGCAGTACTTC.

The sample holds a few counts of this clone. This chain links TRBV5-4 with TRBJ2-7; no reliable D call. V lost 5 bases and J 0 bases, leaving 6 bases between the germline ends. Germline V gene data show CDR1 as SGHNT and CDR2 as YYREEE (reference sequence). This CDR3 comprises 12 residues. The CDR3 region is CASSWNSYEQYF. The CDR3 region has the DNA TGTGCCAGCAGTTGGAACTCCTACGAGCAGTACTTC.

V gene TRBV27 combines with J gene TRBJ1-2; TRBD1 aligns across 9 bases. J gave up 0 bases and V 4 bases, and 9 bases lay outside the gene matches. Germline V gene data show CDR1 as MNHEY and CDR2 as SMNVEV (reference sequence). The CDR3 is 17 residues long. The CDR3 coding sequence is TGTGCCAGCAGTTCCACCCTCCGACAGGGGGCTAACTATGGCTACACCTTC. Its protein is CASSSTLRQGANYGYTF.

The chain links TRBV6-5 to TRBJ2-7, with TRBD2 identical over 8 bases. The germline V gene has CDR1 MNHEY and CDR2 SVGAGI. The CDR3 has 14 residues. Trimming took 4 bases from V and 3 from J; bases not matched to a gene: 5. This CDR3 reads CASSSAGGNYEQYF. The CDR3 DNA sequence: TGTGCCAGCAGTTCCGCGGGGGGTAACTACGAGCAGTACTTC.

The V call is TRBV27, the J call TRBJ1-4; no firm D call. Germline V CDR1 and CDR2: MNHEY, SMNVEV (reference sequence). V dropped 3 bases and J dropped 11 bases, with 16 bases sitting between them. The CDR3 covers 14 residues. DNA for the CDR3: TGTGCCAGCAGTTTTTCCGGGGAGGTTTTGAAACTGTTTTTT. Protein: CASSFSGEVLKLFF.